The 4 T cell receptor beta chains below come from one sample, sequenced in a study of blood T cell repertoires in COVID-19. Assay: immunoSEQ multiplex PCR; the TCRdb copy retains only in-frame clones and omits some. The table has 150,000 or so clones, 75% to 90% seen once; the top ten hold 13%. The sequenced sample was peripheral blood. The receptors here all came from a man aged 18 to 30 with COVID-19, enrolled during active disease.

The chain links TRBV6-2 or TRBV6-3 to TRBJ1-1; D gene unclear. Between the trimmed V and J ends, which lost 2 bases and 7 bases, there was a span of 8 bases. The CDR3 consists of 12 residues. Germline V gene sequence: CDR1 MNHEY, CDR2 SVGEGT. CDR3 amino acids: CASSYSWSEAFF. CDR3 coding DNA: TGTGCCAGCAGTTACAGTTGGAGTGAAGCTTTCTTT.

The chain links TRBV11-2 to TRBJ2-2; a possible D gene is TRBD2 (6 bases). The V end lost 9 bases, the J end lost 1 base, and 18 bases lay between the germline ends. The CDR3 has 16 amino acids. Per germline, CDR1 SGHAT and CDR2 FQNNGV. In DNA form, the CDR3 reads TGTGCCAGTCTACGCGTGTCGGGAGTGAACACCGGGGAGCTGTTTTTT. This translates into CASLRVSGVNTGELFF.

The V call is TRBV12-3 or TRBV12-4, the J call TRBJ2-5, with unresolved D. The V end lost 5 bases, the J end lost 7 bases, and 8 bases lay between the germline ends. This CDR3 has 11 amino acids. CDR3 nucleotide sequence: TGTGCCAGCAGTCGTTCGGGGACCCAGTACTTC. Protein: CASSRSGTQYF.

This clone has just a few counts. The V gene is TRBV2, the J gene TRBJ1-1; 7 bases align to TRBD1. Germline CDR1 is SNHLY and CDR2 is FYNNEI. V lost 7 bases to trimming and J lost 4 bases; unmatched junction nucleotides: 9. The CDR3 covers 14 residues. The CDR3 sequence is CASTRQGWSTEAFF. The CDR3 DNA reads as TGTGCCAGCACGCGACAGGGTTGGAGCACTGAAGCTTTCTTT. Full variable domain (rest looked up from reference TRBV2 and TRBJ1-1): EPEVTQTPSHQVTQMGQEVILRCVPISNHLYFYWYRQILGQKVEFLVSFYNNEISEKSEIFDDQFSVERPDGSNFTLKIRSTKLEDSAMYFCASTRQGWSTEAFFGQGTRLTVV.